Sequencing of this T cell receptor (beta chain) was carried out in a study of T-cell memory formation after mild COVID-19. The study, taken as a whole, reports: Prior to infection, memory already included some responding clones, suggesting cross-reactive memory joined. Contracting CD8+ clones were enriched in EMRA, CD4+ mainly in CM and EM.

V was clipped by 0 bases and J by 0 bases, with 15 bases between them. There are 17 residues in the CDR3. This clonotype was picked up many times. No antigen is known for it. TCRdb passed the 5' RACE reads through MiXCR, listing each CDR3 protein once. Found here are 70,000 to 100,000 distinct CDR3 sequences, 10% to 15% of them singletons; the top ten hold about 27%. The chain is built from TRBV12-3 or TRBV12-4 and TRBJ2-7; weak D call: TRBD1 (6 bases). The material sequenced was PBMCs or a T cell subset sorted from them (not recorded which). The receptor was isolated from an adult woman who had mild COVID-19 (a few samples of this study predate the infection). Cell type and time point are not known. CDR3 amino acids: CASSLAMGQGFSYEQYF. The DNA for the CDR3 is TGTGCCAGCAGTTTAGCGATGGGGCAGGGGTTCTCCTACGAGCAGTACTTC.